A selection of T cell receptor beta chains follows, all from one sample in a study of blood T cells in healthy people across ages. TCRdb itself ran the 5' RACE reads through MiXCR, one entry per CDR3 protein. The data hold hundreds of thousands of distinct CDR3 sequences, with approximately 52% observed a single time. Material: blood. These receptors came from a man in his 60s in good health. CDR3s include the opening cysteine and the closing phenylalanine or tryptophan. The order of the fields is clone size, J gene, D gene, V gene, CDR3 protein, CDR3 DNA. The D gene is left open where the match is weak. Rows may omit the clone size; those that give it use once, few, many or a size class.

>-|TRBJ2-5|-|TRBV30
CAWSVLAGSPWETQYF
TGTGCCTGGAGTGTATTAGCAGGGTCCCCCTGGGAGACCCAGTACTTC
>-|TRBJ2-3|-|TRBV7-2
CASSLTQLTDTQYF
TGTGCCAGCAGCTTAACTCAGCTAACAGATACGCAGTATTTT
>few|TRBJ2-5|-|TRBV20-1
CSARPGYQETQYF
TGCAGTGCTAGGCCGGGATACCAAGAGACCCAGTACTTC
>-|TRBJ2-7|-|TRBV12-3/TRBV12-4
CASQRVSYEQYF
TGTGCCAGCCAGAGGGTGTCCTACGAGCAGTACTTC
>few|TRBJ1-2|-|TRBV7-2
CASSLVQDYGYTF
TGTGCCAGCAGCTTAGTTCAGGACTATGGCTACACCTTC
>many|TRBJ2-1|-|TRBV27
CASSRSGNEQFF
TGTGCCAGCAGCCGGAGCGGGAATGAGCAGTTCTTC
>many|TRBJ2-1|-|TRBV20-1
CSARDYPEQFF
TGCAGTGCTAGAGATTACCCCGAGCAGTTCTTC
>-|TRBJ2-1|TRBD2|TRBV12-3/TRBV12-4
CASSLTSGSVEQFF
TGTGCCAGCAGCCTCACTAGCGGGAGTGTTGAGCAGTTCTTC
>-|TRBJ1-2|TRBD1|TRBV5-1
CASSGGTGWVYGYTF
TGCGCCAGCAGCGGGGGGACAGGATGGGTATATGGCTACACCTTC
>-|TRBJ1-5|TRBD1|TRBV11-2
CASSLILPDRGRRGNQPQHF
TGTGCCAGCAGCTTAATTCTTCCGGACAGGGGGCGACGAGGCAATCAGCCCCAGCATTTT
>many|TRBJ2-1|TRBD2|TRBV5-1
CASSLVVGGDNEQFF
TGCGCCAGCAGCTTGGTGGTGGGGGGGGACAATGAGCAGTTCTTC
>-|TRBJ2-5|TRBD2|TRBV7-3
CASSLLPGGETQYF
TGTGCCAGCAGCTTACTGCCGGGAGGAGAGACCCAGTACTTC
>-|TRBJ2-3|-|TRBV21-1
CASSKEPADTQYF
TGTGCCAGCAGCAAAGAGCCAGCAGATACGCAGTATTTT
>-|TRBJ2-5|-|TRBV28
CASSTSLRGKETQYF
TGTGCCAGCAGTACCTCCCTTCGAGGGAAGGAGACCCAGTACTTC